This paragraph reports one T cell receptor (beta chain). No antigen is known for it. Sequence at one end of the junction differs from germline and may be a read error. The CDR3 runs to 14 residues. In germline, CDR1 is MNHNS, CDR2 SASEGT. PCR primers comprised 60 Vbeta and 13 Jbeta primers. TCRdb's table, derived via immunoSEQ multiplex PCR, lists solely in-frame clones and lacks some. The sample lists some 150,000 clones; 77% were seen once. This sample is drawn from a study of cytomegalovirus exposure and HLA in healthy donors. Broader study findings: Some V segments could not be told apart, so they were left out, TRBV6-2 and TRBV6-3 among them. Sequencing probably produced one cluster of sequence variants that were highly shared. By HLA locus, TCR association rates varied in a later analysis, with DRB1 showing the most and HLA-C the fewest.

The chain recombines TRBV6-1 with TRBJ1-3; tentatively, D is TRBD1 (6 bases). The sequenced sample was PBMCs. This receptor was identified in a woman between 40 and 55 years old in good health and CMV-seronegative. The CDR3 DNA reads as TGTGCCAGCAGTCCCCAGGGGCATGGATACACCATATATTTT. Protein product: CASSPQGHGYTIYF.